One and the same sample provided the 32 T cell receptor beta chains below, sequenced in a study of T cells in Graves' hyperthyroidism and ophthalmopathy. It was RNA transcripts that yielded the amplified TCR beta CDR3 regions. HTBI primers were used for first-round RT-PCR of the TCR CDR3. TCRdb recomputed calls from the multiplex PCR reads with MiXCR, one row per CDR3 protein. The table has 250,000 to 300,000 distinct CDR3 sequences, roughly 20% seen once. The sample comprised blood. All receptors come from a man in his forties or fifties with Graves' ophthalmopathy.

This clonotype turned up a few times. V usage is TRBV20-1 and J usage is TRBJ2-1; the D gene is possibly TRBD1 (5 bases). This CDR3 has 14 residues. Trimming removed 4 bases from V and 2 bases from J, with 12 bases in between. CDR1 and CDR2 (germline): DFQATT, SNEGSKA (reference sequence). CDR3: CSATLDNAYNEQFF. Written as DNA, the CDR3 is TGCAGTGCTACCCTGGACAATGCCTACAATGAGCAGTTCTTC.

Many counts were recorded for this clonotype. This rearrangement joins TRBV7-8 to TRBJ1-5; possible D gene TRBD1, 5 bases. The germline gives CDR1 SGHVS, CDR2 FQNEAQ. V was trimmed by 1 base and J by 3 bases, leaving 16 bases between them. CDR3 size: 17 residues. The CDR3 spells CASSLGGLTVANQPQHF. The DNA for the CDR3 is TGTGCCAGCAGCTTAGGAGGATTGACAGTAGCCAATCAGCCCCAGCATTTT.

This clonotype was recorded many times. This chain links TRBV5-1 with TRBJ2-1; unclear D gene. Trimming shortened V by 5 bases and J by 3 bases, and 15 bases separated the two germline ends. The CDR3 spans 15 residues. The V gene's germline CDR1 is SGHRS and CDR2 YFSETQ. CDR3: CASRIGSNGYNEQFF. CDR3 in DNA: TGCGCCAGCAGGATCGGGTCAAACGGCTACAATGAGCAGTTCTTC.

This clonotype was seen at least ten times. CDR3 amino acids: CASSISTGNYGYTF. CDR3 DNA sequence: TGTGCCAGCAGCATTTCGACGGGTAACTATGGCTACACCTTC. The chain joins TRBV11-2 to TRBJ1-2, with unresolved D. The CDR3 covers 14 residues. Trimming stripped 5 bases from V and 1 base from J, with 11 bases between. From germline, CDR1 is SGHAT and CDR2 FQNNGV. The full variable domain, completed using reference TRBV11-2 and TRBJ1-2, is EAGVAQSPRYKIIEKRQSVAFWCNPISGHATLYWYQQILGQGPKLLIQFQNNGVVDDSQLPKDRFSAERLKGVDSTLKIQPAKLEDSAVYLCASSISTGNYGYTFGSGTRLTVV.

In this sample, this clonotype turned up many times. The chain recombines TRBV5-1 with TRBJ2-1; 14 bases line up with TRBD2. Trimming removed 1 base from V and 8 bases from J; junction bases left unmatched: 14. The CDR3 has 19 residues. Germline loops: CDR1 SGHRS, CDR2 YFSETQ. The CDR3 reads CASSLYGTGLAGGRDEQFF. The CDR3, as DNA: TGCGCCAGCAGCTTGTACGGGACAGGACTAGCGGGAGGCCGGGATGAGCAGTTCTTC.

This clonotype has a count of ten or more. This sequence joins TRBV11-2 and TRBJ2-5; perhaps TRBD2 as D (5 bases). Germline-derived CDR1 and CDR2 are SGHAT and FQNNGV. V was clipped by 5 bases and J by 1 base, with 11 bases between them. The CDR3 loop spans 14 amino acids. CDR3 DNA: TGTGCCAGCAGCGCTTCTAGCTCCCAAGAGACCCAGTACTTC. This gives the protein CASSASSSQETQYF. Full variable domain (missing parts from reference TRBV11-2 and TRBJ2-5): EAGVAQSPRYKIIEKRQSVAFWCNPISGHATLYWYQQILGQGPKLLIQFQNNGVVDDSQLPKDRFSAERLKGVDSTLKIQPAKLEDSAVYLCASSASSSQETQYFGPGTRLLVL.

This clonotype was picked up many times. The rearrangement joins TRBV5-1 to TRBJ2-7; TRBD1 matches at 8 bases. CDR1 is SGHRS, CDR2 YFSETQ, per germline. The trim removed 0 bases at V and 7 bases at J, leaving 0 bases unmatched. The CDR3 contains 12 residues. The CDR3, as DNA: TGCGCCAGCAGCTTGGGACAGGGGGAGCAGTACTTC. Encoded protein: CASSLGQGEQYF.

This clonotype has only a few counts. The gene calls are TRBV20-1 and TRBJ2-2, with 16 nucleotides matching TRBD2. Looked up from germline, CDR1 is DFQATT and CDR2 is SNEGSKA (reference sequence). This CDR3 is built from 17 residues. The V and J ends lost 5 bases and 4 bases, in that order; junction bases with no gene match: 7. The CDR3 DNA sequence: TGCAGTGCTTCGGGACTAGCGGGAGGGCGGGGCACCGGGGAGCTGTTTTTT. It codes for CSASGLAGGRGTGELFF.

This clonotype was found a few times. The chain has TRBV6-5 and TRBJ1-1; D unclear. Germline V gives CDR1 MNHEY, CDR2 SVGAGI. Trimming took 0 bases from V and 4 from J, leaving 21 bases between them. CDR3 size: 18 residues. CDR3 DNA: TGTGCCAGCAGTTACTCGATACCAGAGATCAACCCCTTCACTGAAGCTTTCTTT. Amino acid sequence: CASSYSIPEINPFTEAFF.

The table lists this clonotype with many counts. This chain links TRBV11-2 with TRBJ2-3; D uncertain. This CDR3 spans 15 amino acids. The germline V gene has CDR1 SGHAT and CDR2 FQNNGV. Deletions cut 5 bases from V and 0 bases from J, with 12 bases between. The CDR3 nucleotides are TGTGCCAGCAGCCCAGCCGGGCACAGCACAGATACGCAGTATTTT. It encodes CASSPAGHSTDTQYF.

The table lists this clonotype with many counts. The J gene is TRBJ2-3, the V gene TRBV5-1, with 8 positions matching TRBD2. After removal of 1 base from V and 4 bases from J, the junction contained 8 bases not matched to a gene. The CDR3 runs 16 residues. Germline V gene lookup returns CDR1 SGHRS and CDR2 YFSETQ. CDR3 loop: CASSLNPAGAADTQYF. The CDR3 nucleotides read TGCGCCAGCAGCTTGAATCCAGCGGGAGCTGCAGATACGCAGTATTTT.

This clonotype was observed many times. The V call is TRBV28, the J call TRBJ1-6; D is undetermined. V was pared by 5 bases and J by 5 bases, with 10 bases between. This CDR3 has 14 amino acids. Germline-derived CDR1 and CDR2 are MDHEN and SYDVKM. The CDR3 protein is CASSPLDDNSPLHF. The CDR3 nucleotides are TGTGCCAGCAGTCCCCTGGATGATAATTCACCCCTCCACTTT.

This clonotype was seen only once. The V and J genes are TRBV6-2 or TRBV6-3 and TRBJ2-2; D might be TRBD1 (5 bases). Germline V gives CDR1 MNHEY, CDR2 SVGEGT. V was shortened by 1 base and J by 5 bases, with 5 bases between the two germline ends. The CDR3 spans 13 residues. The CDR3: CASSYYRTGELFF. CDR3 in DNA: TGTGCCAGCAGTTACTACAGGACCGGGGAGCTGTTTTTT.

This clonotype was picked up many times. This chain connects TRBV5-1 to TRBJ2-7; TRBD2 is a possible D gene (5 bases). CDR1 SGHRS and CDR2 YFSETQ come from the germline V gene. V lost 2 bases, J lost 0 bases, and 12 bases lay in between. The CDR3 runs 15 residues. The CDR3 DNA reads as TGCGCCAGCAGCTTCTCCTTGGGGAGCTCCTACGAGCAGTACTTC. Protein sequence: CASSFSLGSSYEQYF.

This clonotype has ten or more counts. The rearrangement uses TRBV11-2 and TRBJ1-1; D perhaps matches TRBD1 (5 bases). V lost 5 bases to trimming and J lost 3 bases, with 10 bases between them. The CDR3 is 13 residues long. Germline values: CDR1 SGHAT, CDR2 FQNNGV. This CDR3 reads CASSPRVDTEAFF. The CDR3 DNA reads TGTGCCAGCAGCCCCAGGGTTGACACTGAAGCTTTCTTT.

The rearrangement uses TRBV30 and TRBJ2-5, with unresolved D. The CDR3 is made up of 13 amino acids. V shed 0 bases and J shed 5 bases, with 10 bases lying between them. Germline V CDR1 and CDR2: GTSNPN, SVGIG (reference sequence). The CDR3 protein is CAWSVLESETQYF. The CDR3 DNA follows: TGTGCCTGGAGTGTACTGGAGAGCGAGACCCAGTACTTC.

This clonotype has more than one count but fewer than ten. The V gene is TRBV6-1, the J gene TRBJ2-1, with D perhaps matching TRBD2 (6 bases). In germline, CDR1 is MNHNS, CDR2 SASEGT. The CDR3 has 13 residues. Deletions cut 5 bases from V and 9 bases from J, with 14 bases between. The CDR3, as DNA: TGTGCCAGCAGTCTCGCGGGATGGAGTGAGCAGTTCTTC. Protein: CASSLAGWSEQFF.

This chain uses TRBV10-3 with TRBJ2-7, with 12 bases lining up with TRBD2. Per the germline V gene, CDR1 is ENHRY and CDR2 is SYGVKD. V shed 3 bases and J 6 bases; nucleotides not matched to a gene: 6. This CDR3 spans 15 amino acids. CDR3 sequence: CAISDGLAGSSEQYF. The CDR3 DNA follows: TGTGCCATCAGTGACGGACTAGCGGGATCGTCCGAGCAGTACTTC.

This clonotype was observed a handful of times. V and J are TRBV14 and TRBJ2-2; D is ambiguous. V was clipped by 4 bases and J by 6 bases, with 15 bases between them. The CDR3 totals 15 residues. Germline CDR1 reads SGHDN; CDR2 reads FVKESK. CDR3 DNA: TGTGCCAGCAGCCCATTAGGTGGGTTGGCCGGGGAGCTGTTTTTT. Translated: CASSPLGGLAGELFF.

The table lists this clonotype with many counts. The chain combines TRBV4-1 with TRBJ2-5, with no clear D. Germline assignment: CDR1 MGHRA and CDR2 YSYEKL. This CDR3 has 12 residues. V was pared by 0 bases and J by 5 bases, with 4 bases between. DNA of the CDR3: TGCGCCAGCAGCCAAGACAGGGAGACCCAGTACTTC. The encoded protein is CASSQDRETQYF.

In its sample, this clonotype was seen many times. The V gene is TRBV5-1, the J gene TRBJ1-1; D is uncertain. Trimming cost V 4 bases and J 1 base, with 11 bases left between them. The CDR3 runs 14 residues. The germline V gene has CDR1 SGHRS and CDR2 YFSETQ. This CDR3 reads CASSPNGQNTEAFF. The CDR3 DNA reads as TGCGCCAGCAGCCCCAATGGCCAGAACACTGAAGCTTTCTTT.

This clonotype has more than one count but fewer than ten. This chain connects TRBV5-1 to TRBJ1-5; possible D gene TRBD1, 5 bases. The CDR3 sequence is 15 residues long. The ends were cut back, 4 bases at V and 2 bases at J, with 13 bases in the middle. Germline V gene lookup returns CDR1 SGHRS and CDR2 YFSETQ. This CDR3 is CASSTGTGGNQPQHF. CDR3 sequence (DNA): TGCGCCAGCAGCACGGGGACGGGTGGCAATCAGCCCCAGCATTTT.

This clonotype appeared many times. CDR3 amino acids: CASRRGALETGELFF. In DNA, the CDR3 is TGTGCCAGCAGACGTGGGGCCCTAGAAACCGGGGAGCTGTTTTTT. This rearrangement joins TRBV11-2 to TRBJ2-2; tentative D call: TRBD1 (5 bases). The CDR3 extends over 15 amino acids. CDR1 is SGHAT, CDR2 FQNNGV, per germline. Trimming took 6 bases from V and 5 from J, leaving 16 bases between them.

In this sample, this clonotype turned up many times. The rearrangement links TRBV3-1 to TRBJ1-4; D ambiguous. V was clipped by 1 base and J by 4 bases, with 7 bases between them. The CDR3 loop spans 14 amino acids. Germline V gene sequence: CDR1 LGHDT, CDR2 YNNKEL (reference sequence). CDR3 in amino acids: CASSQGSNNEKLFF. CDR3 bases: TGTGCCAGCAGCCAAGGGAGTAATAATGAAAAACTGTTTTTT.

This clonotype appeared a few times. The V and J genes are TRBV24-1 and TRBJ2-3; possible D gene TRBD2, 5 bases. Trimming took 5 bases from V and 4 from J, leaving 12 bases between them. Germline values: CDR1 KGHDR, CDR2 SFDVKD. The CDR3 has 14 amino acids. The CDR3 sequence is CATSALTRADTQYF. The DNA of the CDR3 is TGTGCCACCAGTGCCCTCACGAGGGCAGATACGCAGTATTTT.

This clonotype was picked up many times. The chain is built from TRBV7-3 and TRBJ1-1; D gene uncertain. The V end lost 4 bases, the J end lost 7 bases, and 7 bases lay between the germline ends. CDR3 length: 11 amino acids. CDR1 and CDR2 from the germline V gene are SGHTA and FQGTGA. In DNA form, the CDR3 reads TGTGCCAGCAGCTCGGGTTATGAAGCTTTCTTT. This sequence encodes CASSSGYEAFF.

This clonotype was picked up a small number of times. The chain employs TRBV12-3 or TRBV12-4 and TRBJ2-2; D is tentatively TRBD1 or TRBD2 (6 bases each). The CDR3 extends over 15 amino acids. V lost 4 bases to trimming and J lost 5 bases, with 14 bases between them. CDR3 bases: TGTGCCAGCAGTTACATACGAGGGGGGACCGGGGAGCTGTTTTTT. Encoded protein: CASSYIRGGTGELFF.

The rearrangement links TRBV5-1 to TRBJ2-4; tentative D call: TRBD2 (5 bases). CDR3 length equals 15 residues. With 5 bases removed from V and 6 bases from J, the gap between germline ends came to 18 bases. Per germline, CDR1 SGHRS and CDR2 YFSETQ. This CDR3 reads CASRPDILRGNIQYF. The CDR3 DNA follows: TGCGCCAGCAGACCCGACATCCTACGGGGAAACATTCAGTACTTC.

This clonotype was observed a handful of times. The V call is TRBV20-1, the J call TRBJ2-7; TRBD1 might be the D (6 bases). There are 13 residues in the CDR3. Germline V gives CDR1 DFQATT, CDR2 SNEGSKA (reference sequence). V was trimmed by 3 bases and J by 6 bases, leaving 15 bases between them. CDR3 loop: CSASLTGVFEQYF. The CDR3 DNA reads TGCAGTGCTAGTTTGACAGGAGTTTTCGAGCAGTACTTC.

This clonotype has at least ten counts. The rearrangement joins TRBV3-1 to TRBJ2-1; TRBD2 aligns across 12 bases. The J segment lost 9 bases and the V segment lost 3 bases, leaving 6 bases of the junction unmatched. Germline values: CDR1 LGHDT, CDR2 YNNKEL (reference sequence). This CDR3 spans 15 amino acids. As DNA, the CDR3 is TGTGCCAGCAGCCAGCAACTAGCGGGAGGAACTGAGCAGTTCTTC. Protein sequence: CASSQQLAGGTEQFF.

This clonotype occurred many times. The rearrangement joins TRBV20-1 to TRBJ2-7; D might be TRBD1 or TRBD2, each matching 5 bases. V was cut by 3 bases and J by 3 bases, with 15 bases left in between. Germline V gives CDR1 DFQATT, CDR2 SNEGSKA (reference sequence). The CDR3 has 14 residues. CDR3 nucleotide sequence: TGCAGTGCTAGCGGGACCGAGGGTGACTACGAGCAGTACTTC. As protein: CSASGTEGDYEQYF.

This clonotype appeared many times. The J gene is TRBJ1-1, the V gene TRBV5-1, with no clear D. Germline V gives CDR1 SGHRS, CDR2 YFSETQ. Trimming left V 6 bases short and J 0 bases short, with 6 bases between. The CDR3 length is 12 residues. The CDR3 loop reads CASNGVNTEAFF. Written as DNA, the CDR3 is TGCGCCAGCAACGGGGTGAACACTGAAGCTTTCTTT. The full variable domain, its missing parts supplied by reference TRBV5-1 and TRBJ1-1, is KAGVTQTPRYLIKTRGQQVTLSCSPISGHRSVSWYQQTPGQGLQFLFEYFSETQRNKGNFPGRFSGRQFSNSRSEMNVSTLELGDSALYLCASNGVNTEAFFGQGTRLTVV.